The 5 T cell receptor beta chains below all came from one sample that was sequenced in a study of PD-L1 blockade in urothelial cancer. The time point was: pretreatment peripheral blood. The table came from immunoSEQ multiplex PCR; TCRdb's copy has only in-frame clones and leaves some out. The table shows 50,000 or so clones, with 80% to 90% occurring only once. The material sequenced was PBMCs, taken around atezolizumab (anti-PD-L1) treatment. These receptors originate from a man aged 65 to 79 with urothelial cancer.

The V and J genes are TRBV19 and TRBJ2-2, with D tentatively TRBD2 (5 bases). Germline V gene data show CDR1 as LNHDA and CDR2 as SQIVND (reference sequence). V was clipped by 5 bases and J by 1 base, with 11 bases between them. This CDR3 comprises 15 residues. CDR3 region: CASSRDYLNTGELFF. In DNA form, the CDR3 reads TGTGCCAGTAGTCGAGACTACCTGAACACCGGGGAGCTGTTTTTT.

The rearrangement links TRBV5-4 to TRBJ1-2; TRBD1 might be the D (5 bases). CDR3 size: 15 residues. V lost 4 bases and J 4 bases, leaving 17 bases between the germline ends. Germline assignment: CDR1 SGHNT and CDR2 YYREEE (reference sequence). This chain's CDR3 is CASSGGTGLGYGYTF. In nucleotides, the CDR3 is TGTGCCAGCAGCGGAGGGACCGGCCTAGGCTATGGCTACACCTTC.

The chain is built from TRBV18 and TRBJ2-5; 9 positions match TRBD1. V lost 5 bases and J lost 2; bases outside the gene matches: 12. Germline loops: CDR1 KGHSH, CDR2 LQKENI. The CDR3 sequence is 17 residues long. The CDR3: CASSSTGTGIPQETQYF. In DNA, the CDR3 is TGTGCCAGCTCAAGTACCGGGACAGGGATCCCTCAAGAGACCCAGTACTTC.

V usage is TRBV5-4 and J usage is TRBJ1-4; TRBD1 might be the D (5 bases). Germline CDR1 SGHNT, CDR2 YYREEE (reference sequence). Trimming pared 3 bases from V and 5 bases from J, leaving 8 bases between. This CDR3 comprises 13 residues. The CDR3 DNA reads TGTGCCAGCAGCTGGAAGGGGAATGAAAAACTGTTTTTT. It encodes CASSWKGNEKLFF. Looking up the rest from reference TRBV5-4 and TRBJ1-4 gives the full variable domain: ETGVTQSPTHLIKTRGQQVTLRCSSQSGHNTVSWYQQALGQGPQFIFQYYREEENGRGNFPPRFSGLQFPNYSSELNVNALELDDSALYLCASSWKGNEKLFFGSGTQLSVL.

The V call is TRBV5-1, the J call TRBJ1-2, with TRBD1 matching 7 bases. Germline V gene lookup returns CDR1 SGHRS and CDR2 YFSETQ. The CDR3 sequence is 13 residues long. V shed 4 bases and J 6 bases; nucleotides not matched to a gene: 6. CDR3 nucleotides: TGCGCCAGCAGCCCCCAAACAGGGGATGGCTACACCTTC. It yields the protein CASSPQTGDGYTF.